The clone carrying this TCR beta chain occurred once. These data are taken from a study of cytomegalovirus exposure and HLA in healthy donors. The germline gives CDR1 SGHRS, CDR2 YFSETQ. The CDR3 sequence is 17 residues long. V lost 4 bases, J lost 0 bases, and 8 bases stayed unmatched. PCR used 60 Vbeta primers and 13 Jbeta primers. Using immunoSEQ multiplex PCR, the repertoire was profiled, and TCRdb retains in-frame clones only, with some absent. The sample records around 200,000 clones, 60% to 80% being singletons. Sequenced input: PBMCs. The chain recombines TRBV5-1 with TRBJ1-4, with 8 bases matching TRBD1. The TCR originated in a female donor in good health and CMV-seronegative. CDR3 nucleotides: TGCGCCAGCAGCCTACAGGGGGTTGGAGCAACTAATGAAAAACTGTTTTTT. This encodes CASSLQGVGATNEKLFF. Full variable domain (rest looked up from reference TRBV5-1 and TRBJ1-4): KAGVTQTPRYLIKTRGQQVTLSCSPISGHRSVSWYQQTPGQGLQFLFEYFSETQRNKGNFPGRFSGRQFSNSRSEMNVSTLELGDSALYLCASSLQGVGATNEKLFFGSGTQLSVL.